This TCR beta chain was recovered during a study of T cell responses to AZD1222 COVID-19 vaccine. This clone was observed once. Trimming cost V 4 bases and J 10 bases, with 12 bases left between them. The CDR3 has 13 amino acids. The germline V gene encodes CDR1 KGHDR and CDR2 SFDVKD. The assay was immunoSEQ multiplex PCR, and TCRdb's table has in-frame clones only and misses some. The sample has some 150,000 clones, approximately 89% seen once. Specimen: peripheral blood, collected on day 0 of AZD1222 vaccination. The chain couples TRBV24-1 to TRBJ2-2, with no clear D. The sequence came from an adult in good health. In DNA, the CDR3 is TGTGCCACCAGTGACCCCGGCCTGCCGGAGCTGTTTTTT. This gives the protein CATSDPGLPELFF.